This is a list of T cell receptor beta chains from one sample in a study of neoadjuvant nivolumab and ipilimumab in lung cancer. The data were produced by immunoSEQ multiplex PCR, yet TCRdb's version contains in-frame clones alone and is incomplete. Of fewer than 40,000 clones listed, roughly 90% are singletons. The sequences come from peripheral blood, collected after neoadjuvant nivolumab, alone or with ipilimumab, at or shortly before surgery. Source of these receptors: an adult with non-small cell lung cancer. CDR3s leave out the opening cysteine and the closing phenylalanine or tryptophan. The order of the fields is D gene, V gene, J gene, CDR3 length, CDR3 protein. D genes are given only for firm matches.

D gene: TRBD1
V gene: TRBV7-2
J gene: TRBJ1-2
CDR3 length: 11
CDR3 protein: ASSQGQGDGYT

D gene: TRBD1
V gene: TRBV9
J gene: TRBJ1-4
CDR3 length: 16
CDR3 protein: ASSVGTGGAEPNEKLF

D gene: TRBD1
V gene: TRBV18
J gene: TRBJ1-5
CDR3 length: 13
CDR3 protein: ASSPLGQGNQPQH

D gene: TRBD1
V gene: TRBV5-4
J gene: TRBJ2-3
CDR3 length: 14
CDR3 protein: ASSSPRTGRADTQY

D gene: NA
V gene: TRBV6-1
J gene: TRBJ1-2
CDR3 length: 11
CDR3 protein: ASSPQGVGGYT

D gene: TRBD2
V gene: TRBV7-3
J gene: TRBJ2-1
CDR3 length: 11
CDR3 protein: ASSPGRGNEQF

D gene: TRBD1
V gene: TRBV2
J gene: TRBJ2-2
CDR3 length: 13
CDR3 protein: ASRRTGGTVGELF

D gene: TRBD1
V gene: TRBV6-5
J gene: TRBJ2-7
CDR3 length: 11
CDR3 protein: ASSSQGDNEQY

D gene: NA
V gene: TRBV5-1
J gene: TRBJ1-2
CDR3 length: 14
CDR3 protein: ASSLGDGGYNYGYT

D gene: TRBD1
V gene: TRBV12-5
J gene: TRBJ2-7
CDR3 length: 13
CDR3 protein: ASGFFQGAATEQY

D gene: TRBD2
V gene: TRBV11-2
J gene: TRBJ2-7
CDR3 length: 12
CDR3 protein: ASSQIGLVSEQY

D gene: TRBD2
V gene: TRBV11-2
J gene: TRBJ2-7
CDR3 length: 15
CDR3 protein: ASSPSPSGRAVNEQY

D gene: TRBD2
V gene: TRBV7-3
J gene: TRBJ2-1
CDR3 length: 17
CDR3 protein: ASSLMAGLAGEGYNEQF